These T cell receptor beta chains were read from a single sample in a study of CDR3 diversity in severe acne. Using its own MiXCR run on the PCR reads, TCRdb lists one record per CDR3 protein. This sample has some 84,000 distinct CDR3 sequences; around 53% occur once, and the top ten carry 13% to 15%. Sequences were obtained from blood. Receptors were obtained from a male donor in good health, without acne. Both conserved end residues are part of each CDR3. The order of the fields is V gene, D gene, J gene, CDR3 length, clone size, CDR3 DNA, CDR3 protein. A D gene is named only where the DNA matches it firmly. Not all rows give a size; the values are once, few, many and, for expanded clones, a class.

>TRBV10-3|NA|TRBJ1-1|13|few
TGTGCCATCAGGGTGACAGGCGAAACTGAAGCTTTCTTT
CAIRVTGETEAFF
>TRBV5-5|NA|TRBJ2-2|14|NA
TGTGCCAGCAGCTTGGCGGAGAACACCGGGGAGCTGTTTTTT
CASSLAENTGELFF
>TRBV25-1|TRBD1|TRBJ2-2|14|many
TGTGCCAGACGTCTAACAGGGGGCACCGGGGAGCTGTTTTTT
CARRLTGGTGELFF
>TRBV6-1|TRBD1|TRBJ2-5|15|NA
TGTGCCAGCAGTGAAGCTACAGGGGGGCGTGGGACCCAGTACTTC
CASSEATGGRGTQYF
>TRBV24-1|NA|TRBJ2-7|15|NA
TGTGCCACCAGGGGGGAGCGGCGGGACTCCTACGAGCAGTACTTC
CATRGERRDSYEQYF
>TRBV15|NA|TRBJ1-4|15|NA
TGTGCCAGCAGAGGATGGGGGGGGAAGTCTGAAAAGCTGTACTTT
CASRGWGGKSEKLYF
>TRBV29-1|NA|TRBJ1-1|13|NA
TGCAGCGTTGAGTCTGGCATGAACACTATAGCTCTCTTT
CSVESGMNTIALF
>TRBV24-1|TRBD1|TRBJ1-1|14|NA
TGTGTCACCAGTGATGGGGGGACAGGGCTTGCAACTTTCTTT
CVTSDGGTGLATFF
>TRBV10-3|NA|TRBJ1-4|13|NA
TGTGCCACCAAACAGGACGATCGCGAAAAACTGTTTTTT
CATKQDDREKLFF
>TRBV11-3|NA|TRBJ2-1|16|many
TGTGCCAGCAGCTCGAGGGGGGCGAGCTCCTACAATGAGCAGTTCTTC
CASSSRGASSYNEQFF
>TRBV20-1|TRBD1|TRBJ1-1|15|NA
TGCAGTGCTCGAGAAGCGACAGGGCGAAACACTGAAGCTTTCTTT
CSAREATGRNTEAFF
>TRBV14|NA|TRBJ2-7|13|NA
TGTGCCAGCATCACGTGGCCGGGCTACGAGCAGTACTTC
CASITWPGYEQYF
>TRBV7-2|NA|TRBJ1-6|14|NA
TGTGCCAGCAGCTTATCAGGGTTGCATTCACCCCTCCACTTT
CASSLSGLHSPLHF
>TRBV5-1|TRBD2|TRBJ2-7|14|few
TGCGCCAGCAGCCCCCGGACTAGTCTCGACGAGCAGTACTTC
CASSPRTSLDEQYF
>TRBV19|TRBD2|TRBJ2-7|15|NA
TGTGCCAGTAGTCCAGCGGGAGGCCTCTCCTACGAGCAGTACTTC
CASSPAGGLSYEQYF
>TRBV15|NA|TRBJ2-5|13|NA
TGTGCCACCAGCAGAGACCTCCAAGAGACCCAGTACTTC
CATSRDLQETQYF
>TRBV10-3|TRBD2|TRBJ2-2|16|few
TGTGCCATCAGTGAGTTTAGCGGGAGGACCACCGGGGAGCTGTTTTTT
CAISEFSGRTTGELFF